What follows is one TCR beta chain and its context. Distinct nucleotide sequences in the sample also encode this CDR3. Repertoires were generated with immunoSEQ multiplex PCR, while TCRdb's copy carries only in-frame clones and drops some. This repertoire shows more than 2,000,000 clones, over 90% found once; its top ten account for roughly 0.36%. This sample is part of a study of shared clonotypes between healthy human individuals. The receptor was isolated from a young man in good health. Some clones in this sample may be carry-over from other donors' samples. The sequenced sample consisted of naive CD4+ T cells from PBMCs. Stated subset: CD45RA+ positively selected.

This chain's CDR3 is CASSSGGLGEKLFF. The CDR3 DNA reads TGCGCCAGCAGCTCCGGGGGATTAGGTGAAAAACTGTTTTTT. The chain uses TRBV5-1 and TRBJ1-4; possibly TRBD1 for D (5 bases). The germline V and J ends were trimmed by 3 bases and 7 bases, with 13 bases remaining between them. CDR1 and CDR2 (germline): SGHRS, YFSETQ. This CDR3 is 14 amino acids long.